Listed below are T cell receptor beta chains from one sample, sequenced in a study of cytomegalovirus exposure and HLA in healthy donors. Clones were read by immunoSEQ multiplex PCR, and TCRdb kept only the in-frame ones, dropping some. The data hold roughly 220,000 clones, with roughly 68% observed a single time. Sample: PBMCs. The receptors shown here come from a man in his forties in good health and CMV-seropositive. Each CDR3 is given with its conserved first and last residue. A D gene is named only where the DNA matches it firmly. Clone sizes are given selectively: once, few, many, or a class where the clone is expanded.

v_gene: TRBV6-5; len: 15; j_gene: TRBJ1-2; d_gene: TRBD1; abundance: NA; CDR3nt: TGTGCCAGCAGTTCCACCGGGACAGGGGCCTGCCGCTACACCTTC; CDR3aa: CASSSTGTGACRYTF
v_gene: TRBV10-1; len: 11; j_gene: TRBJ2-7; d_gene: NA; abundance: NA; CDR3nt: TGCGCCACCCCAGGGCCCTACGAGCGGTACTTC; CDR3aa: CATPGPYERYF
v_gene: TRBV6-1; len: 16; j_gene: TRBJ2-2; d_gene: NA; abundance: NA; CDR3nt: TGTGCCAGCAGTGAGGGGGGGGGCCGGAGCACCGGGGAGCTGTTTTTT; CDR3aa: CASSEGGGRSTGELFF
v_gene: TRBV5-1; len: 15; j_gene: TRBJ1-4; d_gene: TRBD1; abundance: NA; CDR3nt: TGCGCCAGCAGCCCCCTTGGACAGGGTGGAGAAAAACTGTTTTTT; CDR3aa: CASSPLGQGGEKLFF
v_gene: TRBV27; len: 16; j_gene: TRBJ2-3; d_gene: NA; abundance: NA; CDR3nt: TGTGCCAGCAGTCCCTACCTGAGGGAGGTCGTGGATACGCAGTATTTT; CDR3aa: CASSPYLREVVDTQYF
v_gene: TRBV11-3; len: 14; j_gene: TRBJ2-3; d_gene: TRBD1; abundance: NA; CDR3nt: TGTGCCAGCAGCGCATCCAGGGGGCCAGATACGCAGTATTTT; CDR3aa: CASSASRGPDTQYF
v_gene: TRBV6-6; len: 14; j_gene: TRBJ2-5; d_gene: NA; abundance: NA; CDR3nt: TGTGCCAGCAGTTACGAAGGGAGCCAAGAGACCCAGTACTTC; CDR3aa: CASSYEGSQETQYF
v_gene: TRBV15; len: 13; j_gene: TRBJ1-3; d_gene: NA; abundance: NA; CDR3nt: TGTGCCACCAGTACGGTCTCTGGAAACACCATATATTTT; CDR3aa: CATSTVSGNTIYF
v_gene: TRBV10-3; len: 21; j_gene: TRBJ2-3; d_gene: TRBD2; abundance: few; CDR3nt: TGTGCCATCAGCGAATGGACTAGCGGGGGGGCCCTACGAAAAAGCACAGATACGCAGTATTTT; CDR3aa: CAISEWTSGGALRKSTDTQYF
v_gene: TRBV15; len: 13; j_gene: TRBJ2-7; d_gene: NA; abundance: NA; CDR3nt: TGTGCCACCAGCAGACAGGGGAGTTACGAGCAGTACTTC; CDR3aa: CATSRQGSYEQYF
v_gene: TRBV4-1; len: 17; j_gene: TRBJ2-4; d_gene: TRBD1; abundance: NA; CDR3nt: TGCGCCAGCAGCCAAGAGGCCGGACAGGGAAACAAAAACATTCAGTACTTC; CDR3aa: CASSQEAGQGNKNIQYF
v_gene: TRBV5-1; len: 13; j_gene: TRBJ1-1; d_gene: NA; abundance: few; CDR3nt: TGCGCCAGCAGCTATGGGGGGATAGGTGAAGCTTTCTTT; CDR3aa: CASSYGGIGEAFF
v_gene: TRBV6-5; len: 13; j_gene: TRBJ1-1; d_gene: NA; abundance: few; CDR3nt: TGTGCCAGCAGTCCGGGGATGAACACTGAAGCTTTCTTT; CDR3aa: CASSPGMNTEAFF
v_gene: TRBV10-1; len: 16; j_gene: TRBJ2-1; d_gene: TRBD2; abundance: NA; CDR3nt: TGCGCCAGCAGTGAGTCAGTGACTAGCGGATACAATGAGCAGTTCTTC; CDR3aa: CASSESVTSGYNEQFF
v_gene: TRBV7-9; len: 15; j_gene: TRBJ1-4; d_gene: NA; abundance: NA; CDR3nt: TGTGCCAGCAGCTTAGTGGCCAGGGATTACGAAAAACTGTTTTTT; CDR3aa: CASSLVARDYEKLFF
v_gene: TRBV2; len: 13; j_gene: TRBJ2-2; d_gene: NA; abundance: NA; CDR3nt: TGTGCCTCTCAAAGAGATCCGACCGGGGAGCTGTTTTTT; CDR3aa: CASQRDPTGELFF
v_gene: TRBV19; len: 16; j_gene: TRBJ1-1; d_gene: TRBD1; abundance: NA; CDR3nt: TGTGCCAGTAGTCGAGACAGGGCCCCCATGAACACTGAAGCTTTCTTT; CDR3aa: CASSRDRAPMNTEAFF
v_gene: TRBV12-5; len: 15; j_gene: TRBJ1-4; d_gene: NA; abundance: NA; CDR3nt: TGTGCTAGTGGTTTAGGGGATTCAACTAATGAAAAACTGTTTTTT; CDR3aa: CASGLGDSTNEKLFF
v_gene: TRBV7-9; len: 16; j_gene: TRBJ2-5; d_gene: NA; abundance: NA; CDR3nt: TGTGCCAGCAGCTTAGAGGCCCGGGGATTGCAAGAGACCCAGTACTTC; CDR3aa: CASSLEARGLQETQYF
v_gene: TRBV6-5; len: 12; j_gene: TRBJ2-5; d_gene: TRBD1; abundance: NA; CDR3nt: TGTGCCAGCGGGGACAGGGAAGAGACCCAGTACTTC; CDR3aa: CASGDREETQYF
v_gene: TRBV7-2; len: 16; j_gene: TRBJ2-5; d_gene: TRBD2; abundance: NA; CDR3nt: TGTGCCAGCAGCACCCGGACTAGCGTAGCTTCGGGGGACTACTACTTC; CDR3aa: CASSTRTSVASGDYYF
v_gene: TRBV19; len: 16; j_gene: TRBJ1-1; d_gene: NA; abundance: NA; CDR3nt: TGTGCCAGTAGTATAGATTACGGGGGTACTCCCTTAGAAGCTTTCTTT; CDR3aa: CASSIDYGGTPLEAFF
v_gene: TRBV19; len: 13; j_gene: TRBJ2-7; d_gene: NA; abundance: NA; CDR3nt: NA; CDR3aa: CASTSGQTYEQYF
v_gene: TRBV7-9; len: 15; j_gene: TRBJ2-7; d_gene: TRBD1; abundance: NA; CDR3nt: TGTGCCAGCAGCCGACCCGGGACAGGGCCTTACGAGCAGTACTTC; CDR3aa: CASSRPGTGPYEQYF
v_gene: TRBV7-2; len: 15; j_gene: TRBJ2-7; d_gene: TRBD2; abundance: NA; CDR3nt: TGTGCCAGCAGCCCCCTACCGGGGACTACCTACGAGCAGTACTTC; CDR3aa: CASSPLPGTTYEQYF
v_gene: TRBV19; len: 16; j_gene: TRBJ1-6; d_gene: NA; abundance: NA; CDR3nt: TGTGCCAGTAGGGAAAGGGGCCCCTCCTATAATTCACCCCTCCACTTT; CDR3aa: CASRERGPSYNSPLHF
v_gene: TRBV6-1; len: 17; j_gene: TRBJ1-6; d_gene: NA; abundance: few; CDR3nt: TGTGCCAGCAGTGAACTAGGAGGGGAGGTTGTGAATTCACCCCTCCACTTT; CDR3aa: CASSELGGEVVNSPLHF
v_gene: TRBV6-1; len: 18; j_gene: TRBJ1-3; d_gene: TRBD1; abundance: NA; CDR3nt: TGTGCCAGCAGTGAATTTCCTCCGGGACAGCTGATCGGAAACACCATATATTTT; CDR3aa: CASSEFPPGQLIGNTIYF
v_gene: TRBV27; len: 12; j_gene: TRBJ1-6; d_gene: NA; abundance: NA; CDR3nt: TGTGCCAGCAGTTTCCCAAATCCACCCCTCCACTTT; CDR3aa: CASSFPNPPLHF
v_gene: TRBV27; len: 13; j_gene: TRBJ2-7; d_gene: NA; abundance: few; CDR3nt: TGTGCCAGCAGTTCGACGACAGGCTACGAGCAGTACTTC; CDR3aa: CASSSTTGYEQYF
v_gene: TRBV7-8; len: 12; j_gene: TRBJ2-1; d_gene: NA; abundance: few; CDR3nt: TGTGCCAGCAGCCCATTTGACAATGAGCAGTTCTTC; CDR3aa: CASSPFDNEQFF
v_gene: TRBV9; len: 16; j_gene: TRBJ2-5; d_gene: NA; abundance: NA; CDR3nt: TGTGCCAGCAGCCCCGGAGGACTAATTGTCCAAGAGACCCAGTACTTC; CDR3aa: CASSPGGLIVQETQYF
v_gene: TRBV11-2; len: 13; j_gene: TRBJ1-1; d_gene: NA; abundance: few; CDR3nt: TGTGCCAGCAGCATGGGCAGGGTGACTGAAGCTTTCTTT; CDR3aa: CASSMGRVTEAFF
v_gene: TRBV28; len: 15; j_gene: TRBJ2-5; d_gene: TRBD1; abundance: once; CDR3nt: TGTGCCAGCAGTGCCGGACAGGGGCGGAGGGAGACCCAGTACTTC; CDR3aa: CASSAGQGRRETQYF
v_gene: TRBV7-6; len: 15; j_gene: TRBJ2-1; d_gene: TRBD1; abundance: NA; CDR3nt: TGTGCCAGCAGCATTGGGGACAGGGATGTCAATGAGCAGTTCTTC; CDR3aa: CASSIGDRDVNEQFF
v_gene: TRBV28; len: 17; j_gene: TRBJ1-2; d_gene: TRBD1; abundance: NA; CDR3nt: TGTGCCAGCAGTGCAACCGGGACAGGGCCTTGGAGCGTCGGCTACACCTTC; CDR3aa: CASSATGTGPWSVGYTF
v_gene: TRBV11-2; len: 14; j_gene: TRBJ1-1; d_gene: NA; abundance: NA; CDR3nt: TGTGCCAGCAGCTTAGATCCGGGGAACACTGAAGCTTTCTTT; CDR3aa: CASSLDPGNTEAFF
v_gene: TRBV11-3; len: 16; j_gene: TRBJ2-1; d_gene: TRBD2; abundance: NA; CDR3nt: TGTGCCAGCAGCCCTGGACTAGCGGGGGGCTACAATGAGCAGTTCTTC; CDR3aa: CASSPGLAGGYNEQFF
v_gene: TRBV28; len: 16; j_gene: TRBJ2-3; d_gene: TRBD1; abundance: NA; CDR3nt: TGTGCCAGCAGAGGCCCAACGGGACAGGGAACAGATACGCAGTATTTT; CDR3aa: CASRGPTGQGTDTQYF
v_gene: TRBV7-8; len: 16; j_gene: TRBJ1-5; d_gene: TRBD1; abundance: NA; CDR3nt: TGTGCCAGCAGCCGGACCACAGGGGGCCAGGGACAGCCCCAGCATTTT; CDR3aa: CASSRTTGGQGQPQHF
v_gene: TRBV14; len: 15; j_gene: TRBJ2-1; d_gene: NA; abundance: NA; CDR3nt: TGTGCCAGCAGCCCCCTTCGCGGGGCCTACAATGAGCAGTTCTTC; CDR3aa: CASSPLRGAYNEQFF
v_gene: TRBV29-1; len: 13; j_gene: TRBJ2-1; d_gene: TRBD2; abundance: NA; CDR3nt: TGCAGCGTTGCGCGACTAGCGGTGGGTGAGCAGTTCTTC; CDR3aa: CSVARLAVGEQFF
v_gene: TRBV11-2; len: 14; j_gene: TRBJ1-2; d_gene: NA; abundance: NA; CDR3nt: TGTGCCAGCAGCTTATCCCCAGGGTCGGGTGGCTACACCTTC; CDR3aa: CASSLSPGSGGYTF
v_gene: TRBV4-1; len: 19; j_gene: TRBJ2-2; d_gene: TRBD1; abundance: NA; CDR3nt: TGCGCCAGCAGCCACCCCACCGGACAGGAACAACCGAACACCGGGGAGCTGTTTTTT; CDR3aa: CASSHPTGQEQPNTGELFF
v_gene: TRBV7-9; len: 11; j_gene: TRBJ1-1; d_gene: NA; abundance: NA; CDR3nt: TGTGCCAGCACCCTCAACACTGAAGCTTTCTTT; CDR3aa: CASTLNTEAFF
v_gene: TRBV5-1; len: 16; j_gene: TRBJ2-3; d_gene: TRBD2; abundance: NA; CDR3nt: TGCGCCAGCAGCTTGGTACTAGCGCCCAGCGCAGATACGCAGTATTTT; CDR3aa: CASSLVLAPSADTQYF
v_gene: TRBV5-1; len: 15; j_gene: TRBJ2-7; d_gene: TRBD1; abundance: once; CDR3nt: TGCGCCAGCAGCTTGGACCACAGGGGGGCATACGAGCAGTACTTC; CDR3aa: CASSLDHRGAYEQYF
v_gene: TRBV10-1; len: 17; j_gene: TRBJ1-4; d_gene: NA; abundance: NA; CDR3nt: TGCGCCAGCAGTGAGTCGACAGGCCCGATTGGTGGTGAAAAACTGTTTTTT; CDR3aa: CASSESTGPIGGEKLFF
v_gene: TRBV5-4; len: 13; j_gene: TRBJ2-3; d_gene: NA; abundance: NA; CDR3nt: TGTGCCAGCAGCGGCGGACTAAAGGATACGCAGTATTTT; CDR3aa: CASSGGLKDTQYF
v_gene: TRBV21-1; len: 13; j_gene: TRBJ2-7; d_gene: NA; abundance: NA; CDR3nt: TGTGCCAGCAGGCCGGACAGGGGGCTTTTTCCAATCTTC; CDR3aa: CASRPDRGLFPIF
v_gene: TRBV5-1; len: 13; j_gene: TRBJ1-5; d_gene: NA; abundance: NA; CDR3nt: TGCGCCAGCAGCTTGGGGAGTAATCAGCCCCAGCATTTT; CDR3aa: CASSLGSNQPQHF
v_gene: TRBV5-6; len: 14; j_gene: TRBJ1-3; d_gene: NA; abundance: NA; CDR3nt: TGTGCCAGCACCAAAAGGAGCTCTGGAAACACCATATATTTT; CDR3aa: CASTKRSSGNTIYF
v_gene: TRBV18; len: 14; j_gene: TRBJ1-6; d_gene: TRBD1; abundance: NA; CDR3nt: TGTGCCAGCTCACGGCGGACAGGGGATTCACCCCTCCACTTT; CDR3aa: CASSRRTGDSPLHF
v_gene: TRBV7-9; len: 14; j_gene: TRBJ1-6; d_gene: TRBD1; abundance: NA; CDR3nt: TGTGCCAGCAGCTTATTAGGGGGCTATTCACCCCTCCACTTT; CDR3aa: CASSLLGGYSPLHF
v_gene: TRBV7-2; len: 15; j_gene: TRBJ2-3; d_gene: NA; abundance: NA; CDR3nt: TGTGCCAGCAGCTTAATGCGGGGGCGCACAGATACGCAGTATTTT; CDR3aa: CASSLMRGRTDTQYF
v_gene: TRBV4-1; len: 15; j_gene: TRBJ2-7; d_gene: TRBD1; abundance: NA; CDR3nt: TGCGCCAGCAGCCCAACACTTAGGGGGCCTTACGAGCAGTACTTC; CDR3aa: CASSPTLRGPYEQYF